Listed below are T cell receptor beta chains from one sample, sequenced in a study of graft-versus-host responses after intestinal transplantation. Sequencing used immunoSEQ multiplex PCR; TCRdb keeps in-frame clones, though not all of them. Of about 99,000 clones in the sample, 93% were seen once. These TCRs are of unknown antigen specificity. The sequencing used unstimulated CD8+ T cells sorted from spleen or lymph node cells, collected before intestinal transplant. The receptors stem from a human donor who received an intestinal transplant. Both conserved end residues are part of each CDR3. D genes are given only for firm matches. For some rows the clone size is stated as once, few or many, or as a class when expanded; others skip it.

D: TRBD2
J: TRBJ2-5
size: few
V: TRBV4-1
DNA: TGCGCCAGCAGCCAAGTGGGGACTAGCGGCCAAGAGACCCAGTACTTC
CDR3: CASSQVGTSGQETQYF

D: TRBD1
J: TRBJ1-3
size: NA
V: TRBV6-5
DNA: TGTGCCAGCAGTTATGGGACAGGGGCAGGAAACACCATATATTTT
CDR3: CASSYGTGAGNTIYF

D: NA
J: TRBJ2-5
size: NA
V: TRBV6-5
DNA: TGTGCCAGCAGCCGAATAGGGACGGAAGAGACCCAGTACTTC
CDR3: CASSRIGTEETQYF

D: NA
J: TRBJ2-3
size: NA
V: TRBV2
DNA: TGTGCCAGCAGTGAAATCCCCCCAGCTGGGGAGAGTACGCAGTATTTT
CDR3: CASSEIPPAGESTQYF

D: NA
J: TRBJ1-1
size: NA
V: TRBV9
DNA: TGTGCCAGCAGCGTAGTCCCGAATGCCATGAACACTGAAGCTTTCTTT
CDR3: CASSVVPNAMNTEAFF

D: NA
J: TRBJ1-1
size: NA
V: TRBV5-1
DNA: TGCGCCAGCAGCCTTCTTGCCGGAAACACTGAAGCTTTCTTT
CDR3: CASSLLAGNTEAFF

D: NA
J: TRBJ2-7
size: NA
V: TRBV11-2
DNA: TGTGCCAGCAGCCCCCAGGACAGTTCCTACGAGCAGTACTTC
CDR3: CASSPQDSSYEQYF

D: NA
J: TRBJ2-7
size: NA
V: TRBV27
DNA: TGTGCCAGCAGTTTGGCCAACTCCTACGAGCAGTACTTC
CDR3: CASSLANSYEQYF

D: TRBD1
J: TRBJ2-7
size: NA
V: TRBV2
DNA: TGTGCCAGCAAGCGGGACAGGGACGAGCAGTACTTC
CDR3: CASKRDRDEQYF

D: TRBD2
J: TRBJ2-5
size: NA
V: TRBV27
DNA: TGTGCCAGCAGTTGGACTAGCGGGGGGGAGACCCAGTACTTC
CDR3: CASSWTSGGETQYF

D: NA
J: TRBJ1-1
size: NA
V: TRBV11-3
DNA: TGTGCCAGCAGCCCCCAGGGAGGCGGGAACACTGAAGCTTTCTTT
CDR3: CASSPQGGGNTEAFF

D: NA
J: TRBJ2-7
size: NA
V: TRBV10-1
DNA: TGCGCCAGCAGTGACCAGGGCTCCTACGAGCAGTACTTC
CDR3: CASSDQGSYEQYF

D: NA
J: TRBJ1-1
size: NA
V: TRBV19
DNA: TGTGCCAGTATCGACACCGGGAACAAAGCTTTCTTT
CDR3: CASIDTGNKAFF

D: NA
J: TRBJ2-3
size: NA
V: TRBV29-1
DNA: TGCAGCGCCAAGACTAGTATAGCACACGGTTCTCAGACGCAGTATTTT
CDR3: CSAKTSIAHGSQTQYF

D: TRBD1
J: TRBJ1-2
size: NA
V: TRBV19
DNA: TGTGCCAGCCTCAGGGGGCTTGATGGCTACACCTTC
CDR3: CASLRGLDGYTF

D: NA
J: TRBJ2-7
size: few
V: TRBV7-8
DNA: TGTGCCAGCAGCTTAGGGGACTACGAGCAGTACTTC
CDR3: CASSLGDYEQYF

D: TRBD1
J: TRBJ1-6
size: NA
V: TRBV7-2
DNA: TGTGCCAGCAGCTCCCGGACAGGCAATGGGAATTCACCCCTCCACTTT
CDR3: CASSSRTGNGNSPLHF

D: TRBD2
J: TRBJ2-7
size: NA
V: TRBV2
DNA: TGTGCCAGCAGTGAAGCCCAAGCGGGGGGCCCCTACGAGCAGTACTTC
CDR3: CASSEAQAGGPYEQYF

D: NA
J: TRBJ2-2
size: NA
V: TRBV27
DNA: TGTGCCAGCAGTTTACAGCCAGGGTGGACCGGGGAGCTGTTTTTT
CDR3: CASSLQPGWTGELFF

D: TRBD1
J: TRBJ1-2
size: few
V: TRBV5-6
DNA: TGTGCCAGCAGCGAGGGACAGGGGGGGTACTATGGCTACACCTTC
CDR3: CASSEGQGGYYGYTF

D: NA
J: TRBJ1-4
size: NA
V: TRBV7-9
DNA: TGTGCCAGCAGCACGGGGGTAGGGCCTAATGAAAAACTGTTTTTT
CDR3: CASSTGVGPNEKLFF

D: TRBD2
J: TRBJ2-1
size: NA
V: TRBV6-6
DNA: TGTGCCAGCAACCCCGGGGGGAGCTCCTACAATGAGCAGTTCTTC
CDR3: CASNPGGSSYNEQFF

D: TRBD1
J: TRBJ1-2
size: once
V: TRBV9
DNA: TGTGCCAGCAGCGTAGTAGCGACAGGGGTTGATGGCTACACCTTC
CDR3: CASSVVATGVDGYTF

D: TRBD2
J: TRBJ2-1
size: NA
V: TRBV19
DNA: TGTGCCAGTAGTATCGGCGGGGGGAATTACAATGAGCAGTTCTTC
CDR3: CASSIGGGNYNEQFF

D: NA
J: TRBJ2-6
size: once
V: TRBV5-5
DNA: TGTGCCAGCAGCTTGGAGGGACCGGGGCTATTTACCGGGGCCAACGTCCTGACTTTC
CDR3: CASSLEGPGLFTGANVLTF

D: TRBD1
J: TRBJ2-3
size: NA
V: TRBV4-1
DNA: TGCGCCAGCAGCGTTCGACAGGGACCCGACACAGATACGCAGTATTTT
CDR3: CASSVRQGPDTDTQYF

D: NA
J: TRBJ1-2
size: NA
V: TRBV6-5
DNA: TGTGCCAGCACCGCCCGGCGAGAACTTGGCTACACCTTC
CDR3: CASTARRELGYTF

D: TRBD2
J: TRBJ2-2
size: once
V: TRBV5-1
DNA: TGCGCCAGCAGCTTGGTACCCCCCCGACTAGCGGGGGGGGGTGATTCCGGGGAGCTGTTTTTT
CDR3: CASSLVPPRLAGGGDSGELFF

D: NA
J: TRBJ2-2
size: NA
V: TRBV11-2
DNA: TGTGCCAGCAGCTTAGCTCTAGGGGAGGCCACCGGGGAGCTGTTTTTT
CDR3: CASSLALGEATGELFF

D: TRBD2
J: TRBJ2-1
size: NA
V: TRBV6-4
DNA: TGTGCCAGCAGTGACTCGAGCGGGGCCCCCTACAATGAGCAGTTCTTC
CDR3: CASSDSSGAPYNEQFF

D: NA
J: TRBJ1-2
size: few
V: TRBV19
DNA: TGTGCCAGTAGTATAGGGGCCAGTAACTATGGCTACACCTTC
CDR3: CASSIGASNYGYTF

D: TRBD1
J: TRBJ1-1
size: once
V: TRBV7-9
DNA: TGTGCCAGCAGCCTGGGACAGGGGTATGCTGAAGCTTTCTTT
CDR3: CASSLGQGYAEAFF

D: TRBD1
J: TRBJ1-5
size: NA
V: TRBV4-1
DNA: TGCGCCAGCAGCGAGGGACAGGGTCAGCCCCAGCATTTT
CDR3: CASSEGQGQPQHF

D: NA
J: TRBJ2-1
size: NA
V: TRBV5-6
DNA: TGTGCCAGCAGCCCCGGGTGGGCGGGTGAGCAGTTCTTC
CDR3: CASSPGWAGEQFF

D: NA
J: TRBJ2-3
size: NA
V: TRBV27
DNA: TGTGCCAGCCAGAGGGGGGGGACGCAGTATTTT
CDR3: CASQRGGTQYF

D: NA
J: TRBJ2-7
size: NA
V: TRBV29-1
DNA: TGCAGCGTTGAACAGGGCGAGCAGTACTTC
CDR3: CSVEQGEQYF

D: TRBD1
J: TRBJ1-6
size: NA
V: TRBV13
DNA: TGTGCCAGCAGCGACAGGGGAGGAGAAAATTCACCCCTCCACTTT
CDR3: CASSDRGGENSPLHF

D: NA
J: TRBJ1-6
size: NA
V: TRBV25-1
DNA: TGTGCCAGCCGGCTGGGGAGTTCACCCCTCCACTTT
CDR3: CASRLGSSPLHF

D: NA
J: TRBJ1-1
size: NA
V: TRBV2
DNA: TGTGCCAGCACCGACTTTCTAATGAACACTGAAGCTTTCTTT
CDR3: CASTDFLMNTEAFF

D: TRBD2
J: TRBJ2-1
size: NA
V: TRBV5-1
DNA: TGCGCCAGCAGCTTGACTAGCGGGGTCGATGAGCAGTTCTTC
CDR3: CASSLTSGVDEQFF

D: NA
J: TRBJ2-5
size: NA
V: TRBV11-2
DNA: TGTGCCAGCAGCTCCGACGGGCGGTTGGAAGAGACCCAGTACTTC
CDR3: CASSSDGRLEETQYF

D: NA
J: TRBJ2-2
size: NA
V: TRBV4-1
DNA: TGCGCCAGCAGCCCCCGGGGCACCGGGGAGCTGTTTTTT
CDR3: CASSPRGTGELFF

D: NA
J: TRBJ2-4
size: once
V: TRBV4-1
DNA: TGCGCCAGCAGCCGAGGCTCCGGGGCCCGTGGAAACATTCAGTACTTC
CDR3: CASSRGSGARGNIQYF

D: NA
J: TRBJ1-5
size: NA
V: TRBV12-5
DNA: TGTGCTAGTGGTTTGGGACAGGTTTGGGATCAGCCCCAGCATTTT
CDR3: CASGLGQVWDQPQHF

D: NA
J: TRBJ2-1
size: NA
V: TRBV10-3
DNA: TGTGCCATCAGTGAGTCGGGGTTTGAGCAGTTCTTC
CDR3: CAISESGFEQFF

D: NA
J: TRBJ1-5
size: NA
V: TRBV6-5
DNA: TGTGCCAGCAGTACCCTAGGGGGTGCAGATCAGCCCCAGCATTTT
CDR3: CASSTLGGADQPQHF

D: NA
J: TRBJ1-4
size: NA
V: TRBV9
DNA: TGTGCCAGCAGCGTAGTGGGGAGTGGAAATGAAAAACTGTTTTTT
CDR3: CASSVVGSGNEKLFF

D: NA
J: TRBJ2-5
size: NA
V: TRBV27
DNA: TGTGCCAGCATGGGGGGCGGGGAAGAGACCCAGTACTTC
CDR3: CASMGGGEETQYF

D: TRBD2
J: TRBJ2-5
size: NA
V: TRBV9
DNA: TGTGCCAGCAGCCCTCCCCCGGGACTAGAGTACGGAGAGACCCAGTACTTC
CDR3: CASSPPPGLEYGETQYF

D: NA
J: TRBJ1-1
size: NA
V: TRBV2
DNA: TGTGCCAGCAGTGACGGGGGGCGAACTGAAGCTTTCTTT
CDR3: CASSDGGRTEAFF

D: NA
J: TRBJ2-7
size: NA
V: TRBV5-1
DNA: TGCGCCAGCAGCTCACCTCGGGGAGGGGGCGACGCCTACGAGCAGTACTTC
CDR3: CASSSPRGGGDAYEQYF

D: NA
J: TRBJ1-1
size: NA
V: TRBV7-6
DNA: TGTGCCAGCAGCTCGCCGGGCGGGAACACTGAAGCTTTCTTT
CDR3: CASSSPGGNTEAFF

D: NA
J: TRBJ2-2
size: once
V: TRBV7-8
DNA: TGTGCCAGCAGCTTAAACCCCGGGGAGCTGTTTTTT
CDR3: CASSLNPGELFF

D: TRBD1
J: TRBJ2-1
size: NA
V: TRBV7-9
DNA: TGTGCCAGCAGCTTACCGACAGGGGGCATAGGCAATGAGCAGTTCTTC
CDR3: CASSLPTGGIGNEQFF